This is a list of T cell receptor beta chains from one sample in a study of human T cells and chemical hapten exposure. TCRdb re-derived calls from the RACE reads in MiXCR, one entry per CDR3 protein. The data show about 380,000 distinct CDR3 sequences, 5.1% seen once. Sample: whole blood, taken in connection with sensitization to the hapten diphenylcyclopropenone (DPC). Receptor source: a woman between 45 and 60 years old with alopecia areata. Some clones in this sample may be carry-over from other donors' samples. The CDR3 runs from the conserved cysteine through the conserved F or W. Fields, in order: V gene, D gene, J gene, clone size, CDR3 protein, CDR3 DNA. The D gene is left open where the match is weak. The listing skips clone size in some rows; elsewhere it reads once, few, many or a size class.

TRBV6-6	-	TRBJ2-7	many	CASSYLTSYEQYF	TGTGCCAGCAGTTATCTGACATCCTACGAGCAGTACTTC
TRBV5-1	-	TRBJ1-6	-	CASSGDSPLHF	TGCGCCAGCTCAGGGGATTCACCCCTCCACTTT
TRBV29-1	TRBD1	TRBJ1-5	-	CSVVGQGANQPQHF	TGCAGCGTCGTTGGACAGGGGGCTAATCAGCCCCAGCATTTT
TRBV5-1	TRBD2	TRBJ2-3	few	CASSLELAGVNTQYF	TGCGCCAGCAGCTTGGAGCTAGCGGGAGTCAATACGCAGTATTTT
TRBV7-9	TRBD1	TRBJ2-7	many	CASTLETGGINEQYF	TGTGCCAGCACCCTGGAGACAGGGGGCATCAACGAGCAGTACTTC
TRBV20-1	-	TRBJ1-2	-	CSARDGGRRGTIYGYTF	TGCAGTGCTAGAGATGGTGGTCGACGGGGGACCATCTATGGCTACACCTTC
TRBV20-1	-	TRBJ2-3	-	CSATTVSDTQYF	TGCAGTGCTACGACAGTGTCAGATACGCAGTATTTT
TRBV29-1	-	TRBJ1-1	-	CSVEKAEAFF	TGCAGCGTTGAGAAGGCTGAAGCTTTCTTT
TRBV20-1	-	TRBJ2-7	-	CSARDVTVGVSYEQYF	TGCAGTGCTAGAGACGTTACGGTTGGCGTTTCCTACGAGCAGTACTTC
TRBV9	TRBD1	TRBJ2-3	-	CASSATGALTDTQYF	TGTGCCAGCAGCGCAACAGGGGCTCTTACAGATACGCAGTATTTT
TRBV20-1	TRBD1	TRBJ1-6	many	CSARDTDRGENSPLHF	TGCAGTGCTAGAGATACGGACAGGGGTGAGAATTCACCCCTCCACTTT
TRBV6-4	-	TRBJ2-2	few	CASSTGTNTGELFF	TGTGCCAGCAGTACCGGGACTAACACCGGGGAGCTGTTTTTT
TRBV6-5	-	TRBJ2-5	-	CASSSELGGETQYF	TGTGCCAGCAGTTCCGAACTAGGGGGGGAGACCCAGTACTTC
TRBV7-2	-	TRBJ2-7	many	CASSLALYYEQYF	TGTGCCAGCAGCTTAGCGCTTTACTACGAGCAGTACTTC
TRBV5-1	TRBD2	TRBJ2-5	many	CASSTSGGETQYF	TGCGCCAGCAGCACTAGCGGGGGGGAGACCCAGTACTTC
TRBV4-3	-	TRBJ1-6	-	CASSQDPDSSNSPLHF	TGCGCCAGCAGCCAAGATCCCGACAGCTCTAATTCACCCCTCCACTTT
TRBV20-1	-	TRBJ2-3	few	CSASGVFTDTQYF	TGCAGTGCTAGCGGGGTTTTCACAGATACGCAGTATTTT
TRBV4-2	TRBD2	TRBJ2-2	many	CASSPRGVAGDGGELFF	TGTGCCAGCAGCCCAAGAGGGGTAGCGGGGGATGGCGGGGAGCTGTTTTTT
TRBV29-1	-	TRBJ1-2	few	CSSREGHQSGYTF	TGCAGCTCTCGCGAAGGTCATCAAAGTGGCTACACCTTC
TRBV29-1	TRBD1	TRBJ2-1	few	CSVGRDSSYNEQFF	TGCAGCGTGGGTCGGGACAGTAGCTACAATGAGCAGTTCTTC
TRBV12-3/TRBV12-4	-	TRBJ1-4	many	CASSLGTVEKLFF	TGTGCCAGCAGTCTCGGGACGGTAGAAAAACTGTTTTTT
TRBV7-6	TRBD2	TRBJ2-1	many	CASSLVGGPGNEQFF	TGTGCCAGCAGCTTAGTGGGAGGGCCGGGCAATGAGCAGTTCTTC
TRBV5-1	TRBD2	TRBJ2-7	few	CASSGGTSYDEQYF	TGCGCCAGCAGCGGGGGGACTAGCTACGACGAGCAGTACTTC
TRBV3-1	-	TRBJ2-2	few	CASSQERDTGELFF	TGTGCCAGCAGCCAAGAAAGGGACACCGGGGAGCTGTTTTTT
TRBV29-1	-	TRBJ1-2	few	CSVEVQGPNYGYTF	TGCAGCGTTGAAGTGCAGGGCCCCAACTATGGCTACACCTTC
TRBV7-9	TRBD1	TRBJ2-7	many	CASSLETGIPYEQYF	TGTGCCAGCAGCCTCGAGACAGGGATTCCCTACGAGCAGTACTTC